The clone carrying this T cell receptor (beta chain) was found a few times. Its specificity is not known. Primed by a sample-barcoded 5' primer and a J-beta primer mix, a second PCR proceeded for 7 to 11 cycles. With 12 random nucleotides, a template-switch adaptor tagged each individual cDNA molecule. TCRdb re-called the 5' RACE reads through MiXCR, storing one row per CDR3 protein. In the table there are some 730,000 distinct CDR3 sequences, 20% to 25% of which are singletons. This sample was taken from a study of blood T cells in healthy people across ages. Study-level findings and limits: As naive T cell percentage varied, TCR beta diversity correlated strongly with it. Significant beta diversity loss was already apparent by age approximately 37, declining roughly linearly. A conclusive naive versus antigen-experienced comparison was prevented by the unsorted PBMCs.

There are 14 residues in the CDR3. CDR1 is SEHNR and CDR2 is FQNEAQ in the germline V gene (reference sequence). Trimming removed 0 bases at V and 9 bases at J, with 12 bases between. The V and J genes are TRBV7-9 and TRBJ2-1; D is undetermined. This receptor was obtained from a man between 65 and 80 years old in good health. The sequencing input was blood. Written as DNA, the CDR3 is TGTGCCAGCAGCTTAGCGGTCGGATACCCTGAGCAGTTCTTC. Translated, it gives CASSLAVGYPEQFF.